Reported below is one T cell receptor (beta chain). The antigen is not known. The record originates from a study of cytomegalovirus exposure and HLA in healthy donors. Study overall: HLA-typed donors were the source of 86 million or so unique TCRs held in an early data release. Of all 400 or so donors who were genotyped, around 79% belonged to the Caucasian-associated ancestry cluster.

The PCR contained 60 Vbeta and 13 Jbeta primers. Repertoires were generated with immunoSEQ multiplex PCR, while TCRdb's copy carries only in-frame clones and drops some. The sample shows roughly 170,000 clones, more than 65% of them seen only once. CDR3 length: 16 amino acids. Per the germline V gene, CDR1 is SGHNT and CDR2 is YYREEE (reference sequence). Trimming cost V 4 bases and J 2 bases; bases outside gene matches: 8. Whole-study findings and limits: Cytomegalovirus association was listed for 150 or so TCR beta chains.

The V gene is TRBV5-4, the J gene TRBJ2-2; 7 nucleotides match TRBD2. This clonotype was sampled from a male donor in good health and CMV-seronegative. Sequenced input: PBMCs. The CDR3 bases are TGTGCCAGCAGCCCGGATCCGGGACTAAACACCGGGGAGCTGTTTTTT. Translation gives CASSPDPGLNTGELFF. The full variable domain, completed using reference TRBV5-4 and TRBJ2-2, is ETGVTQSPTHLIKTRGQQVTLRCSSQSGHNTVSWYQQALGQGPQFIFQYYREEENGRGNFPPRFSGLQFPNYSSELNVNALELDDSALYLCASSPDPGLNTGELFFGEGSRLTVL.